This T cell receptor (beta chain) originates from a study of shared T cell receptors in the human thymus. V was pared by 5 bases and J by 1 base, with 0 bases of the junction left unmatched. This CDR3 comprises 14 residues. Per germline, CDR1 MDHEN and CDR2 SYDVKM. TCRdb keeps only in-frame clones here, not all; method: immunoSEQ multiplex PCR. The table has hundreds of thousands of clones, more than 75% seen once; the top ten hold 0.0085% to 0.012%. These data also formed part of another study, on human thymus T cells. That investigation notes: Samples came from healthy Finnish infants during open corrective cardiac surgery. Corrective heart surgery yielded resections, and these provided the thymus tissue. Both thymic and peripheral blood repertoires showed apparently biased V and J usage. Overlap was high between thymic repertoires from unrelated individuals, as reported in related research.

Sequenced: thymocytes. The chain has TRBV28 and TRBJ2-7, with TRBD2 identical over 12 bases. The clonotype comes from a boy younger than two with a congenital heart defect. This CDR3 is CASSTSGRSYEQYF. CDR3 nucleotide sequence: TGTGCCAGCAGTACTAGCGGGAGGTCCTACGAGCAGTACTTC.